This T cell receptor beta chain is drawn from a study of CD8 T cells in Susac syndrome. Findings and caveats of the study: The authors acknowledged that their TCR sequencing and HLA analysis involved a relatively small number of individuals.

Those who served as multiple sclerosis controls were treatment-naive patients with stable or active relapsing-remitting disease. The CDR3 runs to 14 residues. Germline assignment: CDR1 DFQATT and CDR2 SNEGSKA (reference sequence). After removal of 3 bases from V and 7 bases from J, the junction contained 9 bases not matched to a gene. After extraction with the RNeasy kit, about 0.45 to 1 ug of the RNA was reverse transcribed using random hexamers. TCR beta CDR3 was amplified by immunoSEQ multiplex PCR. This amplification extended across 54 Vbeta and 13 Jbeta segments. TCRdb re-derived calls from the immunoSEQ multiplex PCR reads in MiXCR, one entry per CDR3 protein. The sample records 200,000 to 250,000 distinct CDR3 sequences, roughly 96% being singletons. About this clonotype itself: Antigen: not known.

This rearrangement joins TRBV20-1 to TRBJ2-1, with 7 bases lining up with TRBD1. The receptor's source is a human donor with multiple sclerosis. The sequencing input was CD4+ T cells from PBMCs. The CDR3 spells CSASTFRDRNEQFF. CDR3 bases: TGCAGTGCTAGCACTTTCCGGGACAGAAATGAGCAGTTCTTC.